The 14 T cell receptor beta chains listed next were all sequenced from one sample in a study of blood T cell repertoires in COVID-19. Sequenced by immunoSEQ multiplex PCR; TCRdb stores in-frame clones only, minus some. Here the sample spans 45,000 or so clones, roughly 87% being singletons. Sequencing used peripheral blood. The receptors were sampled from a woman at least 80 years old with active COVID-19.

This chain joins TRBV7-9 and TRBJ1-2; D call uncertain. The ends were cut back, 4 bases at V and 4 bases at J, with 7 bases in the middle. Germline V gene lookup returns CDR1 SEHNR and CDR2 FQNEAQ (reference sequence). The CDR3 contains 12 residues. CDR3: CASSSSGYGYTF. CDR3 in DNA: TGTGCCAGCAGCTCGTCGGGCTATGGCTACACCTTC.

The rearrangement joins TRBV18 to TRBJ1-1; TRBD1 agrees at 9 bases. Germline CDR1 is KGHSH and CDR2 is LQKENI. The ends lost 5 bases at V and 3 bases at J; junction bases unmatched: 4. The CDR3 loop spans 14 amino acids. The CDR3 sequence: CASSKDRGDTEAFF. Written as DNA, the CDR3 is TGTGCCAGCTCAAAAGACAGGGGGGACACTGAAGCTTTCTTT. Variable domain in full (rest from reference TRBV18 and TRBJ1-1): NAGVMQNPRHLVRRRGQEARLRCSPMKGHSHVYWYRQLPEEGLKFMVYLQKENIIDESGMPKERFSAEFPKEGPSILRIQQVVRGDSAAYFCASSKDRGDTEAFFGQGTRLTVV.

The chain uses TRBV6-5 and TRBJ1-3, with a tentative D call TRBD1 (6 bases). This CDR3 comprises 16 residues. Germline V gene sequence: CDR1 MNHEY, CDR2 SVGAGI. V lost 0 bases, J lost 2 bases, and 11 bases lay in between. CDR3 loop: CASSYSRGAAGNTIYF. CDR3 coding DNA: TGTGCCAGCAGTTACTCGCGGGGGGCCGCTGGAAACACCATATATTTT.

The CDR3 loop reads CASSWTPDTQYF. The DNA of the CDR3 is TGTGCCAGCAGCTGGACTCCAGATACGCAGTATTTT. The rearrangement joins TRBV7-9 to TRBJ2-3, with a tentative D call TRBD2 (5 bases). The CDR3 covers 12 residues. V was shortened by 4 bases and J by 4 bases, with 6 bases between the two germline ends. The V gene's germline CDR1 is SEHNR and CDR2 FQNEAQ (reference sequence).

The chain recombines TRBV19 with TRBJ2-7, with 11 positions matching TRBD1. V dropped 4 bases and J dropped 2; count of bases not matched to a gene: 13. This CDR3 has 18 amino acids. CDR1 is LNHDA, CDR2 SQIVND, per germline (reference sequence). The CDR3 reads CASSTRRSPGQGAYEQYF. The CDR3 bases are TGTGCCAGTAGTACCCGACGTTCCCCGGGACAGGGGGCCTACGAGCAGTACTTC.

This clone turned up a few times. The chain links TRBV5-1 to TRBJ2-1; TRBD1 might be the D (5 bases). Trimming shortened V by 5 bases and J by 3 bases, and 9 bases separated the two germline ends. Germline CDR1 SGHRS, CDR2 YFSETQ. This CDR3 is built from 13 residues. CDR3 protein: CASRLDSYNEQFF. CDR3 DNA: TGCGCCAGCAGACTCGACAGCTACAATGAGCAGTTCTTC.

The rearrangement uses TRBV27 and TRBJ1-2; D is uncertain. In germline, CDR1 is MNHEY, CDR2 SMNVEV (reference sequence). The V end was cut by 0 bases, the J end by 6 bases, with 8 bases between. The CDR3 sequence is 13 residues long. This chain's CDR3 is CASSLSGRNGYTF. Written as DNA, the CDR3 is TGTGCCAGCAGTTTATCAGGGAGGAATGGCTACACCTTC.

The V and J genes are TRBV4-1 and TRBJ1-4, with a tentative D call TRBD1 (6 bases). V lost 0 bases and J lost 5, with 13 bases in between. Germline loops: CDR1 MGHRA, CDR2 YSYEKL. The CDR3 is made up of 16 amino acids. In DNA form, the CDR3 reads TGCGCCAGCAGCCAAGAGGGGGGGGCCCTCAATGAAAAACTGTTTTTT. Translation gives CASSQEGGALNEKLFF.

The chain recombines TRBV19 with TRBJ2-3; 9 nucleotides match TRBD1. Looked up from germline, CDR1 is LNHDA and CDR2 is SQIVND (reference sequence). The CDR3 sequence is 17 residues long. J was trimmed by 1 base and V by 4 bases; bases with no gene match: 9. This chain's CDR3 is CASSTQTGGGGTDTQYF. The DNA for the CDR3 is TGTGCCAGTAGTACTCAGACAGGGGGAGGGGGCACAGATACGCAGTATTTT.

The genes are TRBV4-2 and TRBJ2-5; 12 bases are shared with TRBD2. CDR1 is LGHNA and CDR2 is YNFKEQ in the germline V gene. Trimming cost V 1 base and J 3 bases; bases outside gene matches: 3. The length of the CDR3 is 16 residues. This CDR3 reads CASSQALAGGEETQYF. The CDR3 bases are TGTGCCAGCAGCCAAGCACTAGCGGGGGGAGAAGAGACCCAGTACTTC.

The chain joins TRBV19 to TRBJ1-5, with unresolved D. Trimming removed 5 bases at V and 9 bases at J, with 17 bases between. The CDR3 is 14 amino acids. Germline CDR1 and CDR2: LNHDA and SQIVND (reference sequence). DNA of the CDR3: TGTGCCAGTAGTTCCACAAGGAGGGAGGGGCCCCAGCATTTT. This sequence encodes CASSSTRREGPQHF. Supplemented by reference TRBV19 and TRBJ1-5, the full variable domain reads DGGITQSPKYLFRKEGQNVTLSCEQNLNHDAMYWYRQDPGQGLRLIYYSQIVNDFQKGDIAEGYSVSREKKESFPLTVTSAQKNPTAFYLCASSSTRREGPQHFGDGTRLSIL.

The rearrangement joins TRBV2 to TRBJ1-5; weak D call: TRBD1 (6 bases). The CDR3 totals 14 residues. Trimming cost V 6 bases and J 9 bases, with 18 bases left between them. Germline V lookup: CDR1 SNHLY, CDR2 FYNNEI. Here the CDR3 DNA reads TGTGCCAGCAGCGGGGGAGGGGGGAGGCGGCCCCAGCATTTT. It is translated as CASSGGGGRRPQHF.

The genes are TRBV5-8 and TRBJ2-1; perhaps TRBD1 as D (6 bases). The germline V gene has CDR1 SGHTS and CDR2 YDEGEE. V lost 0 bases to trimming and J lost 8 bases, with 9 bases between them. This CDR3 has 13 amino acids. This CDR3 reads CASSLDQGYEQFF. The CDR3 DNA follows: TGTGCCAGCAGCTTGGACCAGGGGTATGAGCAGTTCTTC. Full variable domain (outside the CDR3, taken from reference TRBV5-8 and TRBJ2-1): EAGVTQSPTHLIKTRGQQATLRCSPISGHTSVYWYQQALGLGLQFLLWYDEGEERNRGNFPPRFSGRQFPNYSSELNVNALELEDSALYLCASSLDQGYEQFFGPGTRLTVL.

The chain has TRBV7-2 and TRBJ2-1; the D gene is possibly TRBD2 (7 bases). Looked up from germline, CDR1 is SGHTA and CDR2 is FQGNSA. V was cut by 1 base and J by 6 bases, with 13 bases left in between. The CDR3 contains 15 residues. CDR3 loop: CASSLDSRGANEQFF. In DNA, the CDR3 is TGTGCCAGCAGCTTAGATTCCCGGGGGGCCAATGAGCAGTTCTTC.